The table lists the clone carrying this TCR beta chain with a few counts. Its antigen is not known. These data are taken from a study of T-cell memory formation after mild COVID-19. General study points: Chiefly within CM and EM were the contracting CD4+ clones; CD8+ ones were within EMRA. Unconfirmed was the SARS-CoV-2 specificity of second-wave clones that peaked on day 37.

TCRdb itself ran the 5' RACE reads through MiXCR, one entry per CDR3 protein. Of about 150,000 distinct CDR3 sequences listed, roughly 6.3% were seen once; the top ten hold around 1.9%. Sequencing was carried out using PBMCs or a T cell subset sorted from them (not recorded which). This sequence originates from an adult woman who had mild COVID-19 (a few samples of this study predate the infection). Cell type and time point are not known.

The DNA for the CDR3 is TGTGCCATCAGCTCTAGGGACAGGGGGAACACTGAAGCTTTCTTT. It is translated as CAISSRDRGNTEAFF. V gene TRBV10-3 combines with J gene TRBJ1-1; 10 bases agree with TRBD1. The CDR3 is made up of 15 amino acids. The germline gives CDR1 ENHRY, CDR2 SYGVKD. The junction had 5 bases not matched to a gene; V was cut back by 6 bases and J by 1 base.